The 2 T cell receptor beta chains reported below all come from one sample, sequenced in a study of shared clonotypes between healthy human individuals. TCRdb's copy holds only in-frame clones and misses some; the assay was immunoSEQ multiplex PCR. The sample lists about 1,500,000 clones, roughly 96% seen once, with roughly 1.2% in the top ten. Sequenced input: naive CD4+ T cells sorted from blood. Sample subset: CD45RA+ positively selected. These receptors all stem from a man aged 30-40 years in good health.

This sequence joins TRBV28 and TRBJ2-1; 8 positions match TRBD1. Trimming cost V 4 bases and J 6 bases; bases outside gene matches: 11. The CDR3 sequence is 16 residues long. The germline V gene encodes CDR1 MDHEN and CDR2 SYDVKM. The CDR3 DNA sequence: TGTGCCAGCAGTTATTTATTTAGGACAGGGAGCAATGAGCAGTTCTTC. Translation gives CASSYLFRTGSNEQFF.

Points on this clone: Within the sample, other DNA sequences also encode this same CDR3. The genes are TRBV10-1 and TRBJ2-2, with a tentative D call TRBD1 (5 bases). The CDR3 runs to 13 residues. V dropped 2 bases and J dropped 5 bases, with 6 bases sitting between them. Germline lookup yields CDR1 WNHNN and CDR2 SYGVQD (reference sequence). CDR3 protein: CASSERGTGELFF. CDR3 bases: TGCGCCAGCAGTGAGAGGGGTACCGGGGAGCTGTTTTTT.